This TCR beta chain was profiled in a study of beta chain features in type 1 diabetes. Study findings and constraints: In all four CD4+ subsets, TCRB CDR3 length was significantly, moderately reduced in type 1 diabetes.

This clone was picked up many times. Its antigen remains unidentified. V lost 4 bases, J lost 1 base, and 12 bases lay in between. The germline V gene encodes CDR1 WSHSY and CDR2 SAAADI. This CDR3 is built from 15 residues. The study reverse transcribed the entire isolated RNA, so it sequenced expressed TCRB transcripts. Here immunoSEQ multiplex PCR was the method, and the copy in TCRdb shows in-frame clones only, minus some. The sample shows about 370,000 clones, over 8.5% of them seen only once. The chain links TRBV10-2 to TRBJ2-3, with D uncertain. The receptor comes from a young man with type 1 diabetes. The sequenced sample was central memory CD4+ T cells from blood. CDR3 region: CASSVQGWGTDTQYF. CDR3 sequence (DNA): TGCGCCAGCAGTGTACAAGGGTGGGGCACAGATACGCAGTATTTT.